This T cell receptor (beta chain) was obtained from a study of Ad26.COV2.S vaccination and SARS-CoV-2 variants. The overall study: The vaccine Ad26.COV2.S was put into the muscle once, or twice with 56 days between.

The CDR3 totals 16 residues. V dropped 2 bases and J dropped 5; count of bases not matched to a gene: 5. CDR1 MDHEN and CDR2 SYDVKM come from the germline V gene. Comment on this clone: Its cognate antigen is unknown.

Study-wide points: Spike-specific responses of CD8+ and CD4+ T cells were reported to display substantial breadth after vaccination. While placebo recipients had lower spike-specific TCR breadth, vaccine recipients had more.

Repertoires were generated with immunoSEQ multiplex PCR, while TCRdb's copy carries only in-frame clones and drops some. The data contain about 350,000 clones, about 88% of them singletons. This sample's treatment: approximately 18 received Ad26.COV2.S at low or high dose, single or two shots; five or six received placebo; per-sample allocation not given. The samples date from day 63 after the first vaccine or placebo injection. In Boston, an adult donor aged 18-55 years took part. This sample comprised peripheral blood, obtained in a trial of Ad26.COV2.S vaccine versus placebo. The rearrangement links TRBV28 to TRBJ2-7, with TRBD2 matching 14 bases. The receptor's source is a person aged 18-65 years who received the Ad26.COV2.S COVID-19 vaccine or a placebo. The CDR3 sequence is CASSLRTSGRPDEQYF. The CDR3 DNA is TGTGCCAGCAGTTTACGGACTAGCGGGAGGCCCGACGAGCAGTACTTC. Full variable domain (rest looked up from reference TRBV28 and TRBJ2-7): DVKVTQSSRYLVKRTGEKVFLECVQDMDHENMFWYRQDPGLGLRLIYFSYDVKMKEKGDIPEGYSVSREKKERFSLILESASTNQTSMYLCASSLRTSGRPDEQYFGPGTRLTVT.